One and the same sample provided the 13 T cell receptor beta chains below, sequenced in a study of T cells in Graves' hyperthyroidism and ophthalmopathy. Regions amplified from RNA transcripts were the TCR beta CDR3 regions. First-round RT-PCR with HTBI primers amplified the TCR CDR3 region. TCRdb independently ran MiXCR on the multiplex PCR reads; one entry per CDR3 protein. Of a few hundred thousand distinct CDR3 sequences in the sample, around 14% are singletons; the top ten hold roughly 6.2%. The sequencing sample was made of blood. The receptor source for this set is a woman in her twenties or thirties with Graves' hyperthyroidism that later progressed to Graves' ophthalmopathy.

At least ten counts were recorded for this clonotype. The chain carries TRBV7-6 and TRBJ2-5; 10 bases fit TRBD1. Germline V lookup: CDR1 SGHVS, CDR2 FNYEAQ. This CDR3 spans 16 amino acids. V was clipped by 5 bases and J by 7 bases; unmatched bases: 13. The DNA of the CDR3 is TGTGCCAGCAGCGCTCCGGGACAGGGGCTTGTGGGGACCCAGTACTTC. This translates into CASSAPGQGLVGTQYF. Full variable domain (rest looked up from reference TRBV7-6 and TRBJ2-5): GAGVSQSPRYKVTKRGQDVALRCDPISGHVSLYWYRQALGQGPEFLTYFNYEAQQDKSGLPNDRFSAERPEGSISTLTIQRTEQRDSAMYRCASSAPGQGLVGTQYFGPGTRLLVL.

CDR3 DNA sequence: TGCGCCAGCAGCTTGGATCGGGCGGGACAGGGGGGCTACACCTTC. Protein: CASSLDRAGQGGYTF. The V gene is TRBV5-1, the J gene TRBJ1-2, with 10 bases lining up with TRBD1. J lost 8 bases, V lost 0 bases, and 7 bases had no gene match. Per the germline V gene, CDR1 is SGHRS and CDR2 is YFSETQ. CDR3 length equals 15 residues.

Many counts were recorded for this clonotype. The chain employs TRBV5-1 and TRBJ2-2; TRBD1 or TRBD2 may be the D gene (5 bases each). The CDR3 has 16 amino acids. The V and J ends lost 4 bases and 0 bases respectively, with 13 bases between them. Germline V gene data show CDR1 as SGHRS and CDR2 as YFSETQ. The CDR3 loop is CASSIGTPANTGELFF. The CDR3, as DNA: TGCGCCAGCAGCATCGGGACGCCCGCGAACACCGGGGAGCTGTTTTTT.

This clonotype was seen more than once but under ten times. The chain carries TRBV2 and TRBJ2-5, with 8 bases matching TRBD1. The CDR3 has 15 residues. Looked up from germline, CDR1 is SNHLY and CDR2 is FYNNEI. Trimming cost V 6 bases and J 1 base; bases outside gene matches: 7. The CDR3 loop is CASRVTGAFQETQYF. CDR3 in DNA: TGTGCCAGCAGAGTGACAGGGGCGTTCCAAGAGACCCAGTACTTC.

This clonotype was picked up many times. This chain joins TRBV15 and TRBJ2-5; no clear D. Germline CDR1 and CDR2: LNHNV and YYDKDF (reference sequence). V was trimmed by 1 base and J by 2 bases, leaving 11 bases between them. CDR3 length equals 15 residues. The CDR3 DNA reads as TGTGCCACCAGCAGAGGAGACGGTATGCAAGAGACCCAGTACTTC. Its translation is CATSRGDGMQETQYF.

The sample holds many counts of this clonotype. This sequence joins TRBV20-1 and TRBJ2-5; TRBD1 is a possible D gene (6 bases). Germline loops: CDR1 DFQATT, CDR2 SNEGSKA (reference sequence). V lost 6 bases and J lost 1, with 21 bases in between. This CDR3 has 16 amino acids. The CDR3 DNA follows: TGCAGTGCGCCAGGGGCTAGTCGGGCATTCCAAGAGACCCAGTACTTC. It translates to CSAPGASRAFQETQYF.

This clonotype was detected ten times or more. V gene TRBV20-1 combines with J gene TRBJ2-3; D unresolved. V was cut by 5 bases and J by 3 bases, with 12 bases left in between. Germline V gene sequence: CDR1 DFQATT, CDR2 SNEGSKA (reference sequence). The length of the CDR3 is 13 residues. CDR3 bases: TGCAGTGCTCCCCTCGGCCGGACAGATACGCAGTATTTT. Translation gives CSAPLGRTDTQYF.

This clonotype was found many times. V usage is TRBV28 and J usage is TRBJ1-5, with D unclear. V gave up 4 bases and J gave up 9 bases, with 7 bases separating them. Germline lookup yields CDR1 MDHEN and CDR2 SYDVKM. This CDR3 comprises 11 residues. For the CDR3, the DNA is TGTGCCAGCAGTTGGGGAGGGCCCCAGCATTTT. Translating gives CASSWGGPQHF. The complete variable domain, with remaining parts taken from reference TRBV28 and TRBJ1-5, reads DVKVTQSSRYLVKRTGEKVFLECVQDMDHENMFWYRQDPGLGLRLIYFSYDVKMKEKGDIPEGYSVSREKKERFSLILESASTNQTSMYLCASSWGGPQHFGDGTRLSIL.

This clonotype was seen at least ten times. V usage is TRBV12-5 and J usage is TRBJ1-6; 11 positions agree with TRBD1. The CDR3 length is 16 residues. Per germline, CDR1 LGHNT and CDR2 FRNRAP. V shed 1 base, J shed 9 bases, and the junction held 5 bases outside the gene matches. Here the CDR3 reads CASGLGGGTGGSPLHF. The DNA of the CDR3 is TGTGCTAGTGGTTTGGGGGGGGGGACAGGGGGTTCACCCCTCCACTTT.

The table lists this clonotype with many counts. The chain carries TRBV7-2 and TRBJ1-1; no clear D. The CDR3 has 14 amino acids. Germline V CDR1 and CDR2: SGHTA, FQGNSA. Trimming shortened V by 1 base and J by 1 base, and 7 bases separated the two germline ends. The DNA of the CDR3 is TGTGCCAGCAGCTTAGGTCGTGAGAACACTGAAGCTTTCTTT. Translation: CASSLGRENTEAFF.

As concerns this clonotype: It may be a read error: a sequence one base away is much more abundant. V usage is TRBV29-1 and J usage is TRBJ2-1, with D perhaps TRBD2 (5 bases). V was cut by 8 bases and J by 10 bases, with 15 bases left in between. The CDR3 consists of 11 residues. CDR1 and CDR2 (germline): SQVTM, ANQGSEA. The CDR3 nucleotides read TGCAGCATTCCCCTCGGGGTAGAGCAGTTCTTC. Amino acid sequence: CSIPLGVEQFF.

The V and J genes are TRBV3-1 and TRBJ1-2; the match to TRBD1 covers 8 bases. Per germline, CDR1 LGHDT and CDR2 YNNKEL (reference sequence). V lost 6 bases to trimming and J lost 8 bases; unmatched junction nucleotides: 5. The CDR3 totals 12 residues. In DNA, the CDR3 is TGTGCCAGCAGGGACAGGGAGGAGGGCTACACCTTC. Protein product: CASRDREEGYTF.

This clonotype occurred many times. Its ends do not fully match the called genes, so a read error is possible. The rearrangement uses TRBV28 and TRBJ2-5, with D unresolved. The CDR3 has 10 residues. CDR1 and CDR2 (germline): MDHEN, SYDVKM. The CDR3 nucleotides are TGTACCAGCAGTGACCAGACCCAGTACTTC. Protein sequence: CTSSDQTQYF.